The clone carrying this T cell receptor (beta chain) was recorded only once. Its antigen remains unknown. This specimen belongs to a study of cytomegalovirus exposure and HLA in healthy donors. Study-level background: Among several hundred genotyped donors, around 77% fell in the Caucasian-associated ancestry cluster. Study-wide results and caveats: Several of the most significant clusters appeared, in a later analysis, to be linked to common viral pathogens.

PCR was performed using 60 Vbeta and 13 Jbeta primers. Measured with immunoSEQ multiplex PCR; TCRdb has only the in-frame clones, and not every one. The sample holds approximately 150,000 clones, about four fifths seen once. V shed 5 bases and J 8 bases; nucleotides not matched to a gene: 5. CDR1 and CDR2 from the germline V gene are SNHLY and FYNNEI. The CDR3 is 13 amino acids. Sequencing was performed on PBMCs. The V gene is TRBV2, the J gene TRBJ1-4; 7 bases map to TRBD1. This clonotype was obtained from a woman aged 45-60 years in good health and CMV-seronegative. The CDR3 DNA is TGTGCCAGCAGTCGAGACAGGGAGGAAAAACTGTTTTTT. Translation gives CASSRDREEKLFF.